Following are 11 T cell receptor beta chains from one sample sequenced in a study of T cell repertoires in cytomegalovirus infection. TCRdb redid the calling of the reads with MiXCR, one entry per CDR3 protein. The table records some 240,000 distinct CDR3 sequences, about a sixth of them present only once. Material for sequencing was CD8+ T cells from PBMCs. These receptor sequences come from a human donor in good health (CMV status not recorded). Some clones in this sample may be carry-over from other donors' samples.

This clonotype was observed a handful of times. The CDR3 DNA follows: TGTGCCAGCAGCCCCGCGATGGGCTACAATGAGCAGTTCTTC. Translation gives CASSPAMGYNEQFF. The V call is TRBV12-3 or TRBV12-4, the J call TRBJ2-1; D not resolved. The CDR3 sequence is 14 residues long. V lost 6 bases to trimming and J lost 3 bases, with 12 bases between them.

There are many counts of this clonotype. The gene calls are TRBV7-8 and TRBJ1-5; D remains unclear. V gave up 0 bases and J gave up 4 bases, with 13 bases separating them. This CDR3 has 16 residues. Germline CDR1 reads SGHVS; CDR2 reads FQNEAQ. The CDR3 protein is CASSLAAFMGNQPQHF. The CDR3 coding sequence is TGTGCCAGCAGCTTAGCCGCATTTATGGGAAATCAGCCCCAGCATTTT.

At least ten counts were recorded for this clonotype. The chain recombines TRBV6-2 or TRBV6-3 with TRBJ2-7, with no clear D. The length of the CDR3 is 12 residues. V lost 5 bases and J lost 3, with 8 bases in between. Germline V CDR1 and CDR2: MNHEY, SVGEGT. For the CDR3, the DNA is TGTGCCAGCAGTATCGGGTACTACGAGCAGTACTTC. Translating it yields CASSIGYYEQYF.

This clonotype was counted only a few times. The chain links TRBV29-1 to TRBJ2-7, with TRBD1 identical over 8 bases. This CDR3 comprises 18 residues. V lost 1 base, J lost 0 bases, and 14 bases stayed unmatched. The germline V gene encodes CDR1 SQVTM and CDR2 ANQGSEA. CDR3 protein: CSVEGPTTGGRTSYEQYF. The CDR3 DNA reads TGCAGCGTTGAAGGCCCCACAACAGGGGGGAGAACCTCCTACGAGCAGTACTTC.

This clonotype was seen a handful of times. As DNA, the CDR3 is TGTGCCACCAGCAGAGATGGAGTGGCAGGGGGCTTGGATGGCTACACCTTC. Protein product: CATSRDGVAGGLDGYTF. V usage is TRBV15 and J usage is TRBJ1-2; 8 bases fit TRBD1. The germline V gene encodes CDR1 LNHNV and CDR2 YYDKDF (reference sequence). This CDR3 is 17 amino acids long. Losses at the gene ends were 0 bases for V and 6 bases for J; bases not matched to a gene: 12. Supplemented by reference TRBV15 and TRBJ1-2, the full variable domain reads DAMVIQNPRYQVTQFGKPVTLSCSQTLNHNVMYWYQQKSSQAPKLLFHYYDKDFNNEADTPDNFQSRRPNTSFCFLDIRSPGLGDTAMYLCATSRDGVAGGLDGYTFGSGTRLTVV.

This clonotype was picked up many times. The chain combines TRBV7-9 with TRBJ1-2; D uncertain. The CDR3 is made up of 13 amino acids. V lost 5 bases, J lost 5 bases, and 12 bases lay in between. Germline V gives CDR1 SEHNR, CDR2 FQNEAQ (reference sequence). CDR3 region: CASSNERTYGYTF. The CDR3 nucleotides read TGTGCCAGCAGCAATGAAAGAACTTATGGCTACACCTTC. Looking up the rest from reference TRBV7-9 and TRBJ1-2 gives the full variable domain: DTGVSQNPRHKITKRGQNVTFRCDPISEHNRLYWYRQTLGQGPEFLTYFQNEAQLEKSRLLSDRFSAERPKGSFSTLEIQRTEQGDSAMYLCASSNERTYGYTFGSGTRLTVV.

There are a few counts of this clonotype. The chain combines TRBV19 with TRBJ1-5; unclear D gene. CDR3 length equals 15 residues. From germline, CDR1 is LNHDA and CDR2 SQIVND (reference sequence). Trimming shortened V by 0 bases and J by 2 bases, and 8 bases separated the two germline ends. The CDR3 DNA follows: TGTGCCAGTAGTATAGACCGCAGCCGCAATCAGCCCCAGCATTTT. This encodes CASSIDRSRNQPQHF.

In its sample, this clonotype was seen many times. V is TRBV4-3 and J is TRBJ1-1; unclear D gene. V was shortened by 0 bases and J by 1 base, with 6 bases between the two germline ends. The CDR3 is 14 residues long. Germline V gene sequence: CDR1 LGHNA, CDR2 YSLEER. CDR3 sequence (DNA): TGCGCCAGCAGCCAAGATCCGGGGAACACTGAAGCTTTCTTT. It codes for CASSQDPGNTEAFF.

This clonotype was observed at least ten times. The chain joins TRBV7-6 to TRBJ1-1; the D gene is possibly TRBD1 (5 bases). This CDR3 is 13 amino acids long. V dropped 7 bases and J dropped 4 bases, with 13 bases sitting between them. Germline loops: CDR1 SGHVS, CDR2 FNYEAQ. The CDR3: CASILSGGTEAFF. In nucleotides, the CDR3 is TGTGCCAGCATCCTGTCTGGGGGCACTGAAGCTTTCTTT.

The V call is TRBV28, the J call TRBJ1-4; possibly TRBD1 for D (5 bases). The CDR3 runs 13 residues. Per germline, CDR1 MDHEN and CDR2 SYDVKM. Trimming cost V 3 bases and J 6 bases, with 8 bases left between them. The CDR3 nucleotides are TGTGCCAGCAGTTTCACAGGCGATGAAAAACTGTTTTTT. It translates to CASSFTGDEKLFF.

This clonotype was seen at least ten times. V usage is TRBV7-2 and J usage is TRBJ1-2, with D possibly TRBD1 on 5 matching bases. This CDR3 spans 14 amino acids. CDR1 is SGHTA and CDR2 is FQGNSA in the germline V gene. Trimming pared 4 bases from V and 2 bases from J, leaving 11 bases between. In DNA, the CDR3 is TGTGCCAGCAGCTACCTGACAGCCAACTATGGCTACACCTTC. Amino acids: CASSYLTANYGYTF.